The rows below give T cell receptor beta chains drawn from one sample of a study of technical replicates of blood from a few donors. Libraries were prepared by immunoSEQ multiplex PCR; TCRdb keeps only in-frame clonotypes and omits some of them. The table includes roughly 73,000 clones, 93% detected once. Sequencing was done on a sample of T cells isolated from PBMCs. The receptors originated from a human donor in good health. CDR3s include the opening cysteine and the closing phenylalanine or tryptophan. The D gene is left open where the match is weak. Size values are once, few and many counts, or a class for expanded clones, and some rows have none.

clone_size	d_call	v_call	j_call	cdr3_aa	cdr3_nt
NA	NA	TRBV29-1	TRBJ2-7	CSVGRGLYEQYF	TGCAGCGTGGGAAGGGGCCTCTACGAGCAGTACTTC
NA	NA	TRBV28	TRBJ2-3	CASRGVWWEGGDTQYF	TGTGCCAGCAGGGGGGTTTGGTGGGAGGGGGGAGATACGCAGTATTTT
once	NA	TRBV11-1	TRBJ1-3	CASSLQGRPGNTIYF	TGTGCCAGCAGCTTACAGGGCCGGCCTGGAAACACCATATATTTT
once	NA	TRBV5-8	TRBJ1-2	CASSPRHYGYTF	TGTGCCAGCAGCCCTAGACACTATGGCTACACCTTC
NA	TRBD1	TRBV27	TRBJ2-5	CASSLRGRETQYF	TGTGCCAGCAGTTTAAGGGGGCGGGAGACCCAGTACTTC
NA	TRBD1	TRBV27	TRBJ2-7	CASSVGTGLYEQYF	TGTGCCAGCAGTGTGGGGACAGGCCTCTACGAGCAGTACTTC
NA	NA	TRBV6-1	TRBJ1-2	CASSPRGDDGYTF	TGTGCCAGCAGCCCCCGGGGAGACGATGGCTACACCTTC
NA	NA	TRBV2	TRBJ2-7	CASNVNKGLAEQYF	TGTGCCAGCAATGTTAACAAGGGGCTGGCTGAGCAGTACTTC
once	TRBD2	TRBV9	TRBJ2-3	CASSFDSGDTQYF	TGTGCCAGCAGCTTTGATAGCGGGGATACGCAGTATTTT
NA	TRBD2	TRBV9	TRBJ2-2	CASSVGGDYYTGELFF	TGTGCCAGCAGCGTAGGGGGGGACTATTACACCGGGGAGCTGTTTTTT
NA	TRBD1	TRBV27	TRBJ1-2	CASSPYGTGNYGYTF	TGTGCCAGCAGTCCGTATGGGACAGGGAACTATGGCTACACCTTC
NA	NA	TRBV7-9	TRBJ1-2	CASSPRDLGYTF	TGTGCCAGCAGCCCTAGGGACTTGGGCTACACCTTC
NA	TRBD2	TRBV4-1	TRBJ2-1	CASSQAGASGASYNEQFF	TGCGCCAGCAGCCAAGCAGGGGCTAGCGGGGCCTCCTACAATGAGCAGTTCTTC
NA	NA	TRBV5-4	TRBJ2-5	CASSLWALQGQYF	TGTGCCAGCAGCTTGTGGGCCTTGCAGGGCCAGTACTTC
NA	NA	TRBV7-6	TRBJ2-7	CASSSISLAYSTYEQYF	TGTGCCAGCAGCTCGATTTCTCTAGCGTACTCGACCTACGAGCAGTACTTC
once	NA	TRBV2	TRBJ1-2	CARRGGNYGYTF	TGTGCCAGACGGGGGGGAAACTATGGCTACACCTTC
NA	TRBD1	TRBV6-5	TRBJ2-7	CASSYGQGHEQYF	TGTGCCAGCAGTTACGGACAGGGCCACGAGCAGTACTTC
NA	NA	TRBV2	TRBJ2-7	CASTFEAFEQYF	TGTGCCAGCACGTTTGAAGCTTTCGAGCAGTACTTC
NA	NA	TRBV2	TRBJ1-2	CASRQHPGGYTF	TGTGCCAGCAGGCAACACCCGGGTGGCTACACCTTC
NA	NA	TRBV11-2	TRBJ1-3	CASSLRRLGSGNTIYF	TGTGCCAGCAGCTTAAGACGACTCGGATCCGGAAACACCATATATTTT
NA	TRBD1	TRBV7-9	TRBJ1-4	CASSRQGGNEKLFF	TGTGCCAGCAGCCGACAGGGTGGGAATGAAAAACTGTTTTTT
NA	NA	TRBV6-5	TRBJ2-7	CASSNMAFHEQYF	TGTGCCAGCAGCAACATGGCCTTCCACGAGCAGTACTTC
NA	NA	TRBV28	TRBJ2-6	CASSLRGFSGANVLTF	TGTGCCAGCAGTTTACGGGGGTTCTCTGGGGCCAACGTCCTGACTTTC
NA	NA	TRBV11-1	TRBJ1-5	CASSLTGFDQPQHF	TGTGCCAGCAGCTTAACAGGGTTCGATCAGCCCCAGCATTTT
NA	NA	TRBV19	TRBJ1-1	CASSITGRAFF	TGTGCCAGTAGTATAACAGGGAGAGCTTTCTTT
NA	NA	TRBV11-2	TRBJ2-6	CASSLGPRGSGANVLTF	TGTGCCAGCAGCTTAGGGCCCAGGGGCTCTGGGGCCAACGTCCTGACTTTC
NA	NA	TRBV18	TRBJ2-7	CASSPSQLSYEQYF	TGTGCCAGCTCACCAAGCCAACTCTCCTACGAGCAGTACTTC
NA	NA	TRBV30	TRBJ1-6	CAWGAQGSPLHF	TGTGCCTGGGGGGCTCAAGGGTCACCCCTCCACTTT
NA	NA	TRBV5-1	TRBJ2-6	CASSPSPGANVLTF	TGCGCCAGCAGCCCCTCCCCTGGGGCCAACGTCCTGACTTTC
NA	TRBD1	TRBV4-1	TRBJ1-3	CASSHLGQTGNTIYF	TGCGCCAGCAGCCACTTGGGACAGACTGGAAACACCATATATTTT
NA	TRBD1	TRBV6-5	TRBJ1-6	CASSYAGTGGSPLHF	TGTGCCAGCAGTTACGCCGGGACAGGGGGTTCACCCCTCCACTTT
NA	TRBD1	TRBV5-5	TRBJ2-7	CASSPSGTGAYEQYF	TGTGCCAGCAGCCCGTCCGGGACAGGGGCCTACGAGCAGTACTTC
NA	NA	TRBV11-2	TRBJ2-7	CASSLTPGPYEQYF	TGTGCCAGCAGCTTAACTCCAGGCCCCTACGAGCAGTACTTC
NA	NA	TRBV20-1	TRBJ2-7	CSGEGSYEQYF	TGCAGTGGAGAGGGCTCCTACGAGCAGTACTTC
NA	TRBD1	TRBV5-8	TRBJ2-7	CASSSRPGQGTYEQYF	TGTGCCAGCAGCTCCAGGCCGGGACAGGGTACCTACGAGCAGTACTTC
NA	TRBD2	TRBV4-1	TRBJ2-1	CASSQEGGVTSGEINEQFF	TGCGCCAGCAGCCAAGAAGGGGGGGTCACTAGCGGGGAGATCAATGAGCAGTTCTTC
few	NA	TRBV29-1	TRBJ1-1	CSVATVLNTEAFF	TGCAGCGTCGCCACAGTGTTGAACACTGAAGCTTTCTTT
few	NA	TRBV30	TRBJ1-5	CAWTPGANQPQHF	TGTGCCTGGACCCCAGGGGCTAATCAGCCCCAGCATTTT
NA	NA	TRBV10-1	TRBJ2-7	CASSESIVDGSEQYF	TGCGCCAGCAGTGAGTCGATAGTTGACGGGAGCGAGCAGTACTTC
NA	NA	TRBV6-5	TRBJ2-7	CASSYSIGYEQYF	TGTGCCAGCAGTTACTCGATCGGCTACGAGCAGTACTTC
NA	NA	TRBV5-1	TRBJ1-2	CASSLSAGANYGYTF	TGCGCCAGCAGCTTGTCAGCAGGGGCGAACTATGGCTACACCTTC
NA	TRBD1	TRBV11-3	TRBJ2-2	CASSRTGFTGELFF	TGTGCCAGCAGCCGGACAGGGTTCACCGGGGAGCTGTTTTTT
NA	NA	TRBV27	TRBJ1-1	CASSLLPTGNTEAFF	TGTGCCAGCAGTTTATTACCCACAGGGAACACTGAAGCTTTCTTT
NA	NA	TRBV2	TRBJ2-7	CASSEEITPREQYF	TGTGCCAGCAGTGAAGAGATCACACCGCGGGAGCAGTACTTC
NA	TRBD1	TRBV5-1	TRBJ1-4	CASSPGDRGEKLFF	TGCGCCAGCAGCCCCGGGGACAGGGGAGAAAAACTGTTTTTT
NA	NA	TRBV5-4	TRBJ2-7	CASSPGQNYEQYF	TGTGCCAGCAGCCCAGGACAGAACTACGAGCAGTACTTC
NA	NA	TRBV4-1	TRBJ1-2	CASSQAGTNYGYTF	TGCGCCAGCAGCCAAGCCGGGACTAACTATGGCTACACCTTC
NA	TRBD1	TRBV29-1	TRBJ1-2	CSVEDFQERTGGGYTF	TGCAGCGTTGAAGATTTCCAAGAGAGGACAGGGGGAGGCTACACCTTC
NA	TRBD1	TRBV28	TRBJ1-2	CASSSDIRGATF	TGTGCCAGCAGTTCCGATATCAGGGGGGCCACCTTC
NA	NA	TRBV6-5	TRBJ1-2	CASSYGETYIGYGYTF	TGTGCCAGCAGTTACGGAGAGACCTATATTGGCTATGGCTACACCTTC
NA	TRBD1	TRBV25-1	TRBJ1-1	CASSEGQGNNRAFF	TGTGCCAGCAGTGAGGGACAGGGGAACAATCGGGCTTTCTTT